This TCR beta chain comes out of a study of T cells in Graves' hyperthyroidism and ophthalmopathy. Study at large: Prior to any treatment, at the point of initial diagnosis, peripheral blood was collected.

General study points: Classification by a 13 V-J model distinguished ophthalmopathy from stable hyperthyroidism. For ophthalmopathy, model prediction preceded onset by a median roughly 6.5 months.

This clonotype was seen many times. The antigen is undetermined. RNA transcripts served as the template for amplifying TCR beta CDR3 regions. An initial round of RT-PCR targeting the TCR CDR3 relied on the HTBI primer set. TCRdb re-called the multiplex PCR reads with MiXCR, one entry per CDR3 protein. Found here are some 490,000 distinct CDR3 sequences, about 16% of them singletons; the top ten hold 25% to 30%. Trimming removed 5 bases at V and 1 base at J, with 9 bases between. The germline V gene encodes CDR1 DFQATT and CDR2 SNEGSKA (reference sequence). This CDR3 contains 12 residues. J is TRBJ2-7 and V is TRBV20-1; D is ambiguous. The source material was blood. The TCR sequence derives from a woman aged 25 to 39 with Graves' ophthalmopathy. CDR3 in amino acids: CSAHDGSYEQYF. The CDR3 DNA is TGCAGTGCTCATGACGGTTCCTACGAGCAGTACTTC.